These T cell receptor beta chains were read from a single sample in a study of blood T cell repertoires in COVID-19. The table came from immunoSEQ multiplex PCR; TCRdb's copy has only in-frame clones and leaves some out. The sample has 150,000 to 200,000 clones, around 80% seen once. The sample comprised peripheral blood. These receptor sequences come from a man aged 55 to 70 with acute or convalescent COVID-19. The CDR3 runs from the conserved cysteine through the conserved F or W. The D gene is left open where the match is weak. Clone size is not always given. Where it is, it says once, few, many or a class for expanded clones.

CDR3 protein: CASSLSLNQPQHF; CDR3 DNA: TGTGCCAGCAGCCTTTCTCTCAATCAGCCCCAGCATTTT; clone size: .; J gene: TRBJ1-5; V gene: TRBV11-2; D gene: .
CDR3 protein: CASSLGDRGMGTEAFF; CDR3 DNA: TGTGCCAGCAGCTTAGGGGACAGGGGAATGGGGACTGAAGCTTTCTTT; clone size: .; J gene: TRBJ1-1; V gene: TRBV7-2; D gene: TRBD1
CDR3 protein: CASSPRRQNEAFF; CDR3 DNA: TGTGCCAGCAGTCCCCGCCGACAGAATGAAGCTTTCTTT; clone size: once; J gene: TRBJ1-1; V gene: TRBV12-3/TRBV12-4; D gene: .
CDR3 protein: CAISGGTRNQPQHF; CDR3 DNA: TGTGCCATCAGTGGCGGCACCCGAAATCAGCCCCAGCATTTT; clone size: few; J gene: TRBJ1-5; V gene: TRBV10-3; D gene: .
CDR3 protein: CASSPRGTGGYTF; CDR3 DNA: TGTGCCAGCTCCCCAAGGGGGACCGGTGGCTACACCTTC; clone size: .; J gene: TRBJ1-2; V gene: TRBV18; D gene: .
CDR3 protein: CASSQRYTQENNQPQHF; CDR3 DNA: TGCGCCAGCAGCCAAAGATATACACAGGAGAACAATCAGCCCCAGCATTTT; clone size: .; J gene: TRBJ1-5; V gene: TRBV4-1; D gene: .
CDR3 protein: CASSAESKPGYSHGSPLHF; CDR3 DNA: TGTGCCAGCAGCGCAGAGAGCAAACCAGGGTATTCCCATGGCTCACCCCTCCACTTT; clone size: few; J gene: TRBJ1-6; V gene: TRBV9; D gene: .
CDR3 protein: CAWSLGRANYGYTF; CDR3 DNA: TGTGCCTGGAGTTTGGGGAGAGCTAACTATGGCTACACCTTC; clone size: .; J gene: TRBJ1-2; V gene: TRBV30; D gene: .
CDR3 protein: CASSLTGPDTQYF; CDR3 DNA: TGTGCCAGCAGCTTAACGGGGCCAGATACGCAGTATTTT; clone size: .; J gene: TRBJ2-3; V gene: TRBV7-3; D gene: .
CDR3 protein: CASSFNQGQGKDGYTF; CDR3 DNA: TGTGCCAGCAGTTTCAATCAGGGACAGGGAAAAGATGGCTACACCTTC; clone size: few; J gene: TRBJ1-2; V gene: TRBV5-4; D gene: TRBD1
CDR3 protein: CASSMTGDHGYTF; CDR3 DNA: TGTGCCAGCAGCATGACAGGGGATCATGGCTACACCTTC; clone size: .; J gene: TRBJ1-2; V gene: TRBV2; D gene: TRBD1
CDR3 protein: CASSLTSGSIYTGELFF; CDR3 DNA: TGTGCCAGCAGCTTAACTAGCGGGAGTATCTACACCGGGGAGCTGTTTTTT; clone size: .; J gene: TRBJ2-2; V gene: TRBV11-2; D gene: TRBD2
CDR3 protein: CAWSHGPGTNQPQHF; CDR3 DNA: TGTGCCTGGAGTCATGGGCCTGGAACCAATCAGCCCCAGCATTTT; clone size: few; J gene: TRBJ1-5; V gene: TRBV30; D gene: .
CDR3 protein: CASSPQGQGREQYF; CDR3 DNA: TGCGCCAGCAGCCCTCAGGGACAGGGACGGGAGCAGTACTTC; clone size: few; J gene: TRBJ2-7; V gene: TRBV4-3; D gene: TRBD1
CDR3 protein: CASSQATSVYF; CDR3 DNA: TGTGCCAGCAGCCAAGCCACTAGCGTTTACTTC; clone size: .; J gene: TRBJ2-7; V gene: TRBV3-1/TRBV3-2; D gene: TRBD2
CDR3 protein: CASTGEYGYTF; CDR3 DNA: TGTGCCAGCACCGGGGAATATGGCTACACCTTC; clone size: .; J gene: TRBJ1-2; V gene: TRBV28; D gene: .
CDR3 protein: CAWSHSRGTGGVNQPQHF; CDR3 DNA: TGTGCCTGGAGTCACTCACGAGGGACAGGGGGAGTCAATCAGCCCCAGCATTTT; clone size: .; J gene: TRBJ1-5; V gene: TRBV30; D gene: TRBD1
CDR3 protein: CASSESGDRDRGQFF; CDR3 DNA: TGCGCCAGCAGTGAGTCGGGCGACCGGGACAGGGGTCAGTTCTTC; clone size: .; J gene: TRBJ2-1; V gene: TRBV10-1; D gene: TRBD1
CDR3 protein: CASTLGQKNTEAFF; CDR3 DNA: TGTGCCAGTACGTTGGGGCAAAAGAACACTGAAGCTTTCTTT; clone size: .; J gene: TRBJ1-1; V gene: TRBV19; D gene: .
CDR3 protein: CASSVGLELTDTQYF; CDR3 DNA: TGTGCCAGCAGCGTTGGTCTAGAGCTCACAGATACGCAGTATTTT; clone size: .; J gene: TRBJ2-3; V gene: TRBV9; D gene: .
CDR3 protein: CASSQGTGQASSLMNTEAFF; CDR3 DNA: TGCGCCAGCAGCCAAGGAACGGGACAGGCCTCAAGTCTTATGAACACTGAAGCTTTCTTT; clone size: .; J gene: TRBJ1-1; V gene: TRBV4-3; D gene: TRBD1
CDR3 protein: CASSPGGANTGELFF; CDR3 DNA: TGTGCCAGCAGCCCGGGGGGGGCGAACACCGGGGAGCTGTTTTTT; clone size: .; J gene: TRBJ2-2; V gene: TRBV7-3; D gene: TRBD2
CDR3 protein: CASSPRDRGLNTEAFF; CDR3 DNA: TGTGCCAGCAGCCCCCGGGACAGGGGCTTAAACACTGAAGCTTTCTTT; clone size: .; J gene: TRBJ1-1; V gene: TRBV7-8; D gene: TRBD1
CDR3 protein: CASSLSPSGLNNEQFF; CDR3 DNA: TGTGCCAGCAGCTTATCGCCTAGCGGCCTAAACAATGAGCAGTTCTTC; clone size: once; J gene: TRBJ2-1; V gene: TRBV11-2; D gene: TRBD2
CDR3 protein: CASSSQTGVSSYEQYF; CDR3 DNA: TGCGCCAGCAGCAGTCAAACAGGGGTCAGCTCCTACGAGCAGTACTTC; clone size: .; J gene: TRBJ2-7; V gene: TRBV5-1; D gene: TRBD1
CDR3 protein: CASSEPDSWVHEQYF; CDR3 DNA: TGTGCCAGCAGTGAGCCCGACAGCTGGGTCCACGAGCAGTACTTC; clone size: .; J gene: TRBJ2-7; V gene: TRBV25-1; D gene: .
CDR3 protein: CASSLLAGVGNEQFF; CDR3 DNA: TGTGCCAGCAGTTTACTAGCGGGAGTGGGAAATGAGCAGTTCTTC; clone size: few; J gene: TRBJ2-1; V gene: TRBV6-4; D gene: TRBD2
CDR3 protein: CASSLGRGDLAQYF; CDR3 DNA: TGTGCCAGCAGCTTGGGTCGGGGGGATTTAGCGCAGTATTTT; clone size: .; J gene: TRBJ2-3; V gene: TRBV5-4; D gene: TRBD2
CDR3 protein: CASSLTGLEQFF; CDR3 DNA: TGTGCCAGCAGCTTAACAGGTCTTGAGCAGTTCTTC; clone size: few; J gene: TRBJ2-1; V gene: TRBV11-2; D gene: .
CDR3 protein: CASSPPQTGDEQYF; CDR3 DNA: TGTGCCAGCTCACCACCGCAGACAGGGGACGAGCAGTACTTC; clone size: once; J gene: TRBJ2-7; V gene: TRBV18; D gene: TRBD1
CDR3 protein: CASSVGGDTEAFF; CDR3 DNA: TGTGCCAGCAGCGTAGGGGGGGACACTGAAGCTTTCTTT; clone size: few; J gene: TRBJ1-1; V gene: TRBV9; D gene: .